This T cell receptor (beta chain) was sequenced for a study of T cell responses to AZD1222 COVID-19 vaccine. Whole-study findings and limits: Clonal diversity may have been underestimated, and the donors were mostly white British, with more females than males. Regions 160-218 and 743-854 held dominance among vaccine-associated CD4 TCRs, which spanned spike. Reportedly, close to half of spike-specific TCRs are directed against unmutated variant regions.

Sequencing used immunoSEQ multiplex PCR; TCRdb keeps in-frame clones, though not all of them. The table has about 150,000 clones, approximately 89% seen once. With respect to this clone: The antigen remains unidentified.

With 0 bases clipped from V and 3 bases from J, the junction kept 4 bases outside the gene matches. The CDR3 runs to 16 residues. Germline CDR1 and CDR2: LGHNA and YNFKEQ. The receptor was derived from an adult in good health. The sample in question was peripheral blood, obtained on day 0 of MenACWY control vaccination. The chain couples TRBV4-2 to TRBJ2-2; 7 bases match TRBD2. CDR3 in amino acids: CASSQEASGHTGELFF. CDR3 coding DNA: TGTGCCAGCAGCCAAGAGGCTAGCGGTCACACCGGGGAGCTGTTTTTT.